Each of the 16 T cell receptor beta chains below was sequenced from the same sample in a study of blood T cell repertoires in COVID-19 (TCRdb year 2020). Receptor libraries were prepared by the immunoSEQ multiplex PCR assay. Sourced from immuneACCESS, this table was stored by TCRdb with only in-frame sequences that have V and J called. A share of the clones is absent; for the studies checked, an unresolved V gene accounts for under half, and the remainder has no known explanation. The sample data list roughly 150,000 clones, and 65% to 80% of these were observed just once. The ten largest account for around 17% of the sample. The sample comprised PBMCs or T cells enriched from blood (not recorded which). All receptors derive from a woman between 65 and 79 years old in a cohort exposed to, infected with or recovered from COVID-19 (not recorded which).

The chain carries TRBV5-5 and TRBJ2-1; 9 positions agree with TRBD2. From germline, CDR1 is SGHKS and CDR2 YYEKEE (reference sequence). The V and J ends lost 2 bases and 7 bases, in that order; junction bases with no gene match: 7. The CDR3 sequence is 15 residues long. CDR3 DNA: TGTGCCAGCAGCTTAGGCGGGAGGGCCTGGAATGAGCAGTTCTTC. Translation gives CASSLGGRAWNEQFF.

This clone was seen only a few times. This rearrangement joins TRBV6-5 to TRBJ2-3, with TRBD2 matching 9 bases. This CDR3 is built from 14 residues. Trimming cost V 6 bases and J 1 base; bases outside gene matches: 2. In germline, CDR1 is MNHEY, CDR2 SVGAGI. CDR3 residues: CASRWTSGTDTQYF. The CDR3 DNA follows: TGTGCCAGCAGGTGGACTAGCGGCACAGATACGCAGTATTTT.

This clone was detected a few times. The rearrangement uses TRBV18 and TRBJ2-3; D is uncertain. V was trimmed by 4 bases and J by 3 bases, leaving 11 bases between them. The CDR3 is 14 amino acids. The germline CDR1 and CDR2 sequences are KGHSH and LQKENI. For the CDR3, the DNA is TGTGCCAGCTCACTACTTGGGCCGACAGATACGCAGTATTTT. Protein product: CASSLLGPTDTQYF.

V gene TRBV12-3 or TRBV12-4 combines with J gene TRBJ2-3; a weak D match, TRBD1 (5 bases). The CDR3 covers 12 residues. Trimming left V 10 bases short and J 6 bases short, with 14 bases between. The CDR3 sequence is CATLGLEDTQYF. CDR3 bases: TGTGCCACCCTGGGGCTGGAGGATACGCAGTATTTT.

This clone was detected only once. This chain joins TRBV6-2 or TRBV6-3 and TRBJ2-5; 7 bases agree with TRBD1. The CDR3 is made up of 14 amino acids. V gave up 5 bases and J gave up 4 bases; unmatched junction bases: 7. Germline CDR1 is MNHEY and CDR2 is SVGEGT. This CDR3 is CASSKTGSLETQYF. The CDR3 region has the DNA TGTGCCAGCAGTAAGACAGGGTCTCTAGAGACCCAGTACTTC.

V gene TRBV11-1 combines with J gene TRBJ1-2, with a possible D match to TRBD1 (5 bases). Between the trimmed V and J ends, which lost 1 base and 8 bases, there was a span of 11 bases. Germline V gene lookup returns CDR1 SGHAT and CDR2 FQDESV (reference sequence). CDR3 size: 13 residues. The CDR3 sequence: CASSLEGIQGYTF. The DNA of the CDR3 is TGTGCCAGCAGCTTAGAGGGGATTCAAGGCTACACCTTC.

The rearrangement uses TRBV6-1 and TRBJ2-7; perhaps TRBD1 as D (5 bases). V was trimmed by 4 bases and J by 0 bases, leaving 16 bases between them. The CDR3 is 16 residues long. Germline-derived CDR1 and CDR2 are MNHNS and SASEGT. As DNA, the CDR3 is TGTGCCAGCAGTGCAGGGCTGGAGATCTCCTCCTACGAGCAGTACTTC. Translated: CASSAGLEISSYEQYF.

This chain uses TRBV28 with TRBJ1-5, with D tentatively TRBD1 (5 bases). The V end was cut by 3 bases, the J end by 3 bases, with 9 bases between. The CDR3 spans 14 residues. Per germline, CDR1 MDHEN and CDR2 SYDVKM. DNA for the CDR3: TGTGCCAGCAGTTTGGGGCTCTCCAATCAGCCCCAGCATTTT. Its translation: CASSLGLSNQPQHF.

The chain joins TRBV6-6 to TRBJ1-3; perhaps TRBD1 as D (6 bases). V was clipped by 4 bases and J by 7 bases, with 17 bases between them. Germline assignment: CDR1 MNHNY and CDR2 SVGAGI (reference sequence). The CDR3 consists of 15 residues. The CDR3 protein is CASSSQGTVFNTIYF. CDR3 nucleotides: TGTGCCAGCAGTTCCCAGGGGACGGTGTTCAACACCATATATTTT.

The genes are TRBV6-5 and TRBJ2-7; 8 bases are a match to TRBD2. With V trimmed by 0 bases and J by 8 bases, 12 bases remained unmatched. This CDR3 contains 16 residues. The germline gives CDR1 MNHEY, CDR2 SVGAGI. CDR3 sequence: CASSYSGGRSDLKQYF. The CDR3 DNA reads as TGTGCCAGCAGTTACTCAGGCGGGAGGAGTGATCTCAAGCAGTACTTC.

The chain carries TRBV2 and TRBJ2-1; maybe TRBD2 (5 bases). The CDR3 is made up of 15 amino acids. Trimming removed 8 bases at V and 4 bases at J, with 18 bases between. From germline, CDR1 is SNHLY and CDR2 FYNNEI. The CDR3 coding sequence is TGTGCCAGCTCAATCGGGGTCTCGATGTACAATGAGCAGTTCTTC. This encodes CASSIGVSMYNEQFF.

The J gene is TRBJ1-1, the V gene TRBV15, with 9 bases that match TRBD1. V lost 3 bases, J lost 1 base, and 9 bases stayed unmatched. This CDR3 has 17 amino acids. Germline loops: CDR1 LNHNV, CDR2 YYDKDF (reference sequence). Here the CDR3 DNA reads TGTGCCACCAGCAGTTTCGGACAGGGGAGGGCGAACACTGAAGCTTTCTTT. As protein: CATSSFGQGRANTEAFF.

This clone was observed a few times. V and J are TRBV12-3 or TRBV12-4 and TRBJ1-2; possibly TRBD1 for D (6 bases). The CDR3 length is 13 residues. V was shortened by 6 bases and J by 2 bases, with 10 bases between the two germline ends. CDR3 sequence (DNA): TGTGCCAGCAGCTACGACAGGAACTATGGCTACACCTTC. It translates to CASSYDRNYGYTF.

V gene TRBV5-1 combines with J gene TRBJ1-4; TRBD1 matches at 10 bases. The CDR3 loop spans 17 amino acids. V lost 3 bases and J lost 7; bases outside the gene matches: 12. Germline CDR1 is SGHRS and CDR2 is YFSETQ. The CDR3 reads CASSWTHSGTGAEKLFF. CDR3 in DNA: TGCGCCAGCAGCTGGACACACTCCGGGACAGGGGCTGAAAAACTGTTTTTT.

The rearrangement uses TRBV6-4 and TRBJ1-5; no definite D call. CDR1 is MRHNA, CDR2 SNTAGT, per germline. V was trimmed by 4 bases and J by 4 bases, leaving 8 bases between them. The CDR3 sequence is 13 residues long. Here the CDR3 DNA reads TGTGCCAGCAGTGGAGGTCTGAATCAGCCCCAGCATTTT. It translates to CASSGGLNQPQHF.

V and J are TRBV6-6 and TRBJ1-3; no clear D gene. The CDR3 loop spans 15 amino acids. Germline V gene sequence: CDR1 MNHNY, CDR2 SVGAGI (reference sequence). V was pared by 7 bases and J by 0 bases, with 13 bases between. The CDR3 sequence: CASTRGSDSGNTIYF. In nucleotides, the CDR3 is TGTGCCAGCACTAGAGGGAGCGACTCTGGAAACACCATATATTTT.